The 2 T cell receptor beta chains below were found in one sample sequenced in a study of shared clonotypes between healthy human individuals. It was CD45RO-negative cells, positively selected for CCR7, that made up naive CD8 cells, with terminally differentiated effector memory CD45RA+ cells excluded. Sequenced by immunoSEQ multiplex PCR; TCRdb stores in-frame clones only, minus some. The sample carries some 2.1 million clones, about 94% recorded once. Source material: naive CD8+ T cells sorted from blood. The receptors were gathered from a man aged 18 to 29 in good health.

This clone has a handful of counts. Here the CDR3 reads CAISRSGTSGTNTGELFF. CDR3 DNA sequence: TGTGCCATCAGTAGATCCGGGACTAGCGGGACGAACACCGGGGAGCTGTTTTTT. The chain links TRBV10-3 to TRBJ2-2; 13 bases agree with TRBD2. Germline V gene lookup returns CDR1 ENHRY and CDR2 SYGVKD. J lost 0 bases, V lost 5 bases, and 6 bases had no gene match. The CDR3 loop spans 18 amino acids.

The rearrangement links TRBV10-1 to TRBJ2-3; D is unresolved. The ends were cut back, 0 bases at V and 3 bases at J, with 7 bases in the middle. The CDR3 consists of 14 residues. Germline loops: CDR1 WNHNN, CDR2 SYGVQD (reference sequence). The CDR3, as DNA: TGCGCCAGCAGTGAGTCGAAGGGAACAGATACGCAGTATTTT. Translation gives CASSESKGTDTQYF.